This TCR beta chain is drawn from a study of blood T cell repertoires in COVID-19. Data came from immunoSEQ multiplex PCR; TCRdb stores just in-frame clones and leaves some out. The table includes roughly 290,000 clones, 70% to 90% detected once. The TCR was taken from a woman under 40 who had recovered from COVID-19. Sequenced input: PBMCs or T cells enriched from blood (not recorded which).

The CDR3 bases are TGTGCCAGTAGTATTCAGGCAGAGGGTGAAAAACTGTTTTTT. Protein product: CASSIQAEGEKLFF. The rearrangement uses TRBV19 and TRBJ1-4; unclear D gene. The CDR3 totals 14 residues. CDR1 is LNHDA, CDR2 SQIVND, per germline (reference sequence). Trimming stripped 3 bases from V and 7 bases from J, with 12 bases between.